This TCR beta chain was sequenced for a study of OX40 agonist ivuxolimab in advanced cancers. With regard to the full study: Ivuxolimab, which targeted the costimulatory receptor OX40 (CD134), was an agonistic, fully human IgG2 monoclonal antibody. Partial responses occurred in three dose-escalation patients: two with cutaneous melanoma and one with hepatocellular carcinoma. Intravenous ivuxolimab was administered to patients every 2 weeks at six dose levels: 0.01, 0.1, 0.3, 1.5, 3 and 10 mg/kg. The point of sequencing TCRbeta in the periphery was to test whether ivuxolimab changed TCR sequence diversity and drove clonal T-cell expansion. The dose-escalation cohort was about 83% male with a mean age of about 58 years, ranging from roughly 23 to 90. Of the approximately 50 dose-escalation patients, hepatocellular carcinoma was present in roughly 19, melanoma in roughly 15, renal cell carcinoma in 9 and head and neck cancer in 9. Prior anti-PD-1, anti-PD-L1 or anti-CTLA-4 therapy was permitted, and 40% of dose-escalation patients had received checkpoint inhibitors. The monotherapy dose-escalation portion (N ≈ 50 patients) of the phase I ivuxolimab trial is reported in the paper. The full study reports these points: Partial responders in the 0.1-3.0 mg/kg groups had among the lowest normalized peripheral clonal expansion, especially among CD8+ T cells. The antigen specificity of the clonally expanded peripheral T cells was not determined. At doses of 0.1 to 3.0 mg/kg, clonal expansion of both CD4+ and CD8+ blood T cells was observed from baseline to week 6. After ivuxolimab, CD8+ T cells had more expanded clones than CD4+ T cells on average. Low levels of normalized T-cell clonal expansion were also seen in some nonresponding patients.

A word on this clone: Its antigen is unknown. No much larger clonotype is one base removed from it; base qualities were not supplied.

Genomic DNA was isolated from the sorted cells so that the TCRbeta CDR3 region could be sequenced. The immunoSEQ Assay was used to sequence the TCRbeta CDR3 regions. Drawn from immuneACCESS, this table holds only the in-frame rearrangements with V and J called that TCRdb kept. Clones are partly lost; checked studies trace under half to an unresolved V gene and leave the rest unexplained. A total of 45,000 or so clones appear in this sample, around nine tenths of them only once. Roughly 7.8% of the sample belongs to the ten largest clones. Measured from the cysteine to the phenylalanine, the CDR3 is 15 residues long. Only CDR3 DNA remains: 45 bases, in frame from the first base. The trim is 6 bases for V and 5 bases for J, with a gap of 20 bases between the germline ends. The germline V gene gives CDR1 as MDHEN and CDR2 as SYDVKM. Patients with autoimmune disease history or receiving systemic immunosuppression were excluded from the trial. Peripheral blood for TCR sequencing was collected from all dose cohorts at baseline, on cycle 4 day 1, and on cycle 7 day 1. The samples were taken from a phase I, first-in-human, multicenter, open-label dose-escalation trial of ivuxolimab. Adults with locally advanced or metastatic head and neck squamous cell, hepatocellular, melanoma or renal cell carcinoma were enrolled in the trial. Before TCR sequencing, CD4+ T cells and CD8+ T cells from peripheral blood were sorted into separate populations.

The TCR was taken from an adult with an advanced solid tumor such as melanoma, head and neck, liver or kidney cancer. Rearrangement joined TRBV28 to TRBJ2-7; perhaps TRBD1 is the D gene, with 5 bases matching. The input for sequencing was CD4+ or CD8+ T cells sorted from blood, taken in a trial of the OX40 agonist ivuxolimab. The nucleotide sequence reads TGTGCCAGCAGACCAGGGCGCCCGCCGAGAAACGAGCAGTACTTC. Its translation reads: CASRPGRPPRNEQYF.